The rows below give T cell receptor beta chains drawn from one sample of a study of T cells after yellow fever vaccination. MiXCR was run by TCRdb on the 5' RACE reads, yielding one entry per CDR3 protein. In the table there are hundreds of thousands of distinct CDR3 sequences, about 12% of which are singletons. The sequenced sample was CD4+ T cells sorted from PBMCs, obtained 15 days after the yellow fever booster vaccination. Source of these receptors: a man younger than 35 who received the YFV17D yellow fever vaccine. Both conserved end residues are part of each CDR3.

TRBJ1-1 TRBV7-3 CASSSTGPYTEAFF
TRBJ2-3 TRBV28 CASSPPGFPPTQYF
TRBJ2-3 TRBV18 CASSPTGQGTDTQYF
TRBJ2-4 TRBV7-8 CASSRQGSRPGNIQYF
TRBJ1-2 TRBV20-1 CSARAWGTGTNYGYTF
TRBJ2-7 TRBV30 CAWRDSGTGPYEQYF
TRBJ2-5 TRBV5-1 CASSWASGTQETQYF
TRBJ1-2 TRBV18 CASSPADSPGGYTF
TRBJ2-1 TRBV28 CASSSYNEQFF
TRBJ2-2 TRBV9 CASSRRGGGELFF
TRBJ1-6 TRBV9 CASNGSSYNSPLHF
TRBJ2-1 TRBV6-1 CASRLAGGANEQFF
TRBJ2-3 TRBV6-1 CASSELGQGAGTQYF
TRBJ1-2 TRBV10-3 CATGAQGEGYTF
TRBJ2-2 TRBV20-1 CSARGLTGELFF
TRBJ2-3 TRBV20-1 CSARVPAGAGDTQYF
TRBJ2-1 TRBV12-3/TRBV12-4 CASSLLRRNEQFF
TRBJ2-3 TRBV6-5 CASSYSAGVGTDTQYF
TRBJ2-5 TRBV14 CASSQGLASLRETQYF
TRBJ1-5 TRBV20-1 CSSGRGDQPQHF
TRBJ1-2 TRBV18 CASSPVAGTVDNYGYTF
TRBJ1-2 TRBV11-2 CASSLGGGNGYTF
TRBJ2-1 TRBV5-4 CASSLGLAGDEQFF
TRBJ2-2 TRBV28 CASSQGGSTGELFF
TRBJ2-5 TRBV12-3/TRBV12-4 CASRLAESETQYF
TRBJ1-4 TRBV7-6 CASSRTTANEKLFF
TRBJ2-1 TRBV6-2/TRBV6-3 CASSRPAGTYNEQFF
TRBJ1-6 TRBV20-1 CSARGSANSPLHF
TRBJ1-1 TRBV10-2 CASTITGNTEAFF
TRBJ2-5 TRBV28 CASSLWTGPEETQYF
TRBJ1-2 TRBV6-5 CASSRYREVNYGYTF
TRBJ2-5 TRBV4-2 CASSQNSGVGETQYF
TRBJ2-4 TRBV5-6 CASSQPGTGVTKNIQYF
TRBJ2-7 TRBV4-2 CASSQDLAPAYEQYF
TRBJ1-2 TRBV12-3/TRBV12-4 CASSPDRSYGYTF
TRBJ2-7 TRBV10-3 CAIRAQESSYEQYF
TRBJ2-1 TRBV7-2 CASRESGLSSYNEQFF
TRBJ1-1 TRBV5-1 CASSLSPTGLNTEAFF
TRBJ2-1 TRBV20-1 CSASGFWRGPYNEQFF
TRBJ2-3 TRBV6-5 CASSPRQGATQYF
TRBJ1-1 TRBV5-1 CASSLQGQATFF
TRBJ2-6 TRBV12-3/TRBV12-4 CASSTRTGRAGANVLTF
TRBJ2-4 TRBV28 CASRTWQDLSWYF
TRBJ2-5 TRBV7-2 CASSIPGQQETQYF
TRBJ2-2 TRBV6-2/TRBV6-3 CASRPQGQGAGELFF
TRBJ2-5 TRBV4-2 CASSQEEGPGTQYF
TRBJ2-5 TRBV5-6 CASRLGLDQETQYF
TRBJ2-1 TRBV4-2 CASSQGSGTGYNEQFF
TRBJ1-4 TRBV5-1 CASSLGHEKLFF
TRBJ1-2 TRBV12-3/TRBV12-4 CASAPGTAYGYTF